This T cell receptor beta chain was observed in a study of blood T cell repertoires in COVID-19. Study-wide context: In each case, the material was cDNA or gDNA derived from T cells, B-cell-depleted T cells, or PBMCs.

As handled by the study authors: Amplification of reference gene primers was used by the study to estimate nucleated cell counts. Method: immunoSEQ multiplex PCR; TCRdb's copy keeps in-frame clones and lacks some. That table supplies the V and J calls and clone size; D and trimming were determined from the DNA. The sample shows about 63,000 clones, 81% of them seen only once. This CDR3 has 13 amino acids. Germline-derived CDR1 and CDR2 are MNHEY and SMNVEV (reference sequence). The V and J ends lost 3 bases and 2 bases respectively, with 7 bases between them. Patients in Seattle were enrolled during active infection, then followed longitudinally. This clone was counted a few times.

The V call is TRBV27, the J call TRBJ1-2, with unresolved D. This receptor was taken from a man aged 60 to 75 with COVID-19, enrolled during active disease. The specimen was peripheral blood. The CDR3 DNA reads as TGTGCCAGCAGTTTGTACGGGAACTATGGCTACACCTTC. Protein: CASSLYGNYGYTF.